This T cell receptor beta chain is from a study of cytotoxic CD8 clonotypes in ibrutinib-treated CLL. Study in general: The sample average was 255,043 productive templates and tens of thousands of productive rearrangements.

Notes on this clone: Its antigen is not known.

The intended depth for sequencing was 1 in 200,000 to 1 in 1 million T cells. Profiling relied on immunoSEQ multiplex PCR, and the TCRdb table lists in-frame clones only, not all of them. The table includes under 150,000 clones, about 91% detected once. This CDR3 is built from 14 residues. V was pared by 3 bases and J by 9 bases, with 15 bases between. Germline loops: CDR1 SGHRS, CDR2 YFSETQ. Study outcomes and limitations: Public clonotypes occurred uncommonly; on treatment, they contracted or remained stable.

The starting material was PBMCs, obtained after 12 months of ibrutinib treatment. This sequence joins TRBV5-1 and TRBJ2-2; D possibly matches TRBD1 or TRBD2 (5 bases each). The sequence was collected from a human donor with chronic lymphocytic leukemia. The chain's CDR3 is CASSSGTRIRELFF. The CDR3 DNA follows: TGCGCCAGCAGCTCCGGGACCCGCATCAGGGAGCTGTTTTTT.